One sample yielded the 6 T cell receptor beta chains listed below, sequenced in a study of untreated major depressive disorder. Repertoires were generated with immunoSEQ multiplex PCR, while TCRdb's copy carries only in-frame clones and drops some. The table records 20,000 to 25,000 clones, 80% to 90% of them present only once. What was sequenced was CD4+ T cells from PBMCs. These receptors all stem from a woman aged 30 to 39 in good health.

The CDR3, as DNA: TGTGCCAGCGTAACTCGACGAGAGACCCAGTACTTC. Protein product: CASVTRRETQYF. The chain links TRBV6-4 to TRBJ2-5; D not certain. The ends were cut back, 8 bases at V and 4 bases at J, with 11 bases in the middle. This CDR3 has 12 amino acids. Germline CDR1 reads MRHNA; CDR2 reads SNTAGT.

This clone has just a few counts. The chain is built from TRBV7-9 and TRBJ1-1; D might be TRBD1 (5 bases). CDR3 length: 16 residues. Trimming removed 1 base from V and 0 bases from J, with 12 bases in between. CDR1 and CDR2 (germline): SEHNR, FQNEAQ (reference sequence). The CDR3 loop reads CASSLVGGDMNTEAFF. The CDR3 bases are TGTGCCAGCAGCTTAGTGGGGGGAGACATGAACACTGAAGCTTTCTTT. The full variable domain, with the rest looked up from reference TRBV7-9 and TRBJ1-1, is DTGVSQNPRHKITKRGQNVTFRCDPISEHNRLYWYRQTLGQGPEFLTYFQNEAQLEKSRLLSDRFSAERPKGSFSTLEIQRTEQGDSAMYLCASSLVGGDMNTEAFFGQGTRLTVV.

The chain uses TRBV5-1 and TRBJ1-2; 8 bases map to TRBD1. The V and J ends lost 4 bases and 2 bases, in that order; junction bases with no gene match: 7. The CDR3 runs 15 residues. Germline CDR1 is SGHRS and CDR2 is YFSETQ. The CDR3 DNA reads TGCGCCAGCAGCGGAAGGACAGGGTTGAACTATGGCTACACCTTC. Encoded protein: CASSGRTGLNYGYTF.

The rearrangement uses TRBV7-2 and TRBJ2-7; D tentatively fits TRBD1 or TRBD2 (5 bases each). V dropped 1 base and J dropped 3 bases, with 19 bases sitting between them. The CDR3 contains 17 residues. Germline V gives CDR1 SGHTA, CDR2 FQGNSA. The CDR3 sequence is CASSLGGAAGNVYEQYF. As DNA, the CDR3 is TGTGCCAGCAGCTTAGGAGGGGCGGCGGGTAACGTCTACGAGCAGTACTTC.

The rearrangement uses TRBV5-4 and TRBJ2-1; no firm D call. The CDR3 is 15 amino acids. Germline CDR1 is SGHNT and CDR2 is YYREEE (reference sequence). V gave up 0 bases and J gave up 5 bases, with 12 bases separating them. The chain's CDR3 is CASSLDGVANNEQFF. DNA of the CDR3: TGTGCCAGCAGCTTGGACGGAGTCGCCAACAATGAGCAGTTCTTC.

This rearrangement joins TRBV6-5 to TRBJ2-3; TRBD2 might be the D (6 bases). This CDR3 is 14 amino acids long. Germline loops: CDR1 MNHEY, CDR2 SVGAGI. V was shortened by 4 bases and J by 0 bases, with 8 bases between the two germline ends. Written as DNA, the CDR3 is TGTGCCAGCAGTTTGGGACTGAGCACAGATACGCAGTATTTT. Its translation: CASSLGLSTDTQYF.